This T cell receptor (beta chain) was recorded in a study of T cell responses to AZD1222 COVID-19 vaccine. Generated by immunoSEQ multiplex PCR, the TCRdb table keeps only in-frame clones and is missing some. The repertoire holds approximately 140,000 clones, 80% to 95% seen once, with approximately 3.5% in the top ten. Details on this clone: The antigen remains unidentified.

Regarding the study as a whole: Nearly half of the spike-specific TCRs reportedly recognize variant regions that carry no mutations. The repertoires were collected only after the peak T cell response. Clonal diversity may have been underestimated in mostly white British donors.

Second doses that came at about 4 or about 12 weeks were put together. Germline-derived CDR1 and CDR2 are SGHNT and YENEEA. V lost 5 bases to trimming and J lost 3 bases, with 10 bases between them. The CDR3 covers 13 residues. The receptor comes from an adult who received the AZD1222 COVID-19 vaccine. The sample was peripheral blood, taken 28 days after the second AZD1222 dose. The gene calls are TRBV11-3 and TRBJ1-1; no firm D call. CDR3 region: CASSHGEDTEAFF. The CDR3 DNA reads as TGTGCCAGCAGCCATGGGGAGGACACTGAAGCTTTCTTT.